The 4 T cell receptor beta chains below were found in one sample sequenced in a study of blood T cell repertoires in COVID-19. TCRdb keeps only in-frame clones here, not all; method: immunoSEQ multiplex PCR. The data contain tens of thousands of clones, 91% of them singletons. The sequencing sample was made of peripheral blood. Receptors were obtained from a man aged 55 to 69 with acute or convalescent COVID-19.

The chain links TRBV18 to TRBJ1-6; TRBD1 matches at 7 bases. From germline, CDR1 is KGHSH and CDR2 LQKENI. V was clipped by 3 bases and J by 6 bases; unmatched bases: 8. This CDR3 is 16 amino acids long. For the CDR3, the DNA is TGTGCCAGCTCACCGGATCCGGGACAGTCTAATTCACCCCTCCACTTT. It yields the protein CASSPDPGQSNSPLHF.

This sequence joins TRBV7-2 and TRBJ2-3, with TRBD2 matching 12 bases. The CDR3 loop spans 17 amino acids. Germline lookup yields CDR1 SGHTA and CDR2 FQGNSA. V lost 4 bases to trimming and J lost 1 base; unmatched junction nucleotides: 6. The CDR3 DNA follows: TGTGCCAGCAGCTCCCAGACTAGCGGGAGTGGCACAGATACGCAGTATTTT. This gives the protein CASSSQTSGSGTDTQYF.

The chain links TRBV7-9 to TRBJ1-1; 7 bases are a match to TRBD1. The CDR3 spans 14 residues. J was trimmed by 5 bases and V by 5 bases; bases with no gene match: 8. Germline-derived CDR1 and CDR2 are SEHNR and FQNEAQ (reference sequence). Written as DNA, the CDR3 is TGTGCCAGCAGCCCCAGGGTCAGGGGGACTGAAGCTTTCTTT. This sequence encodes CASSPRVRGTEAFF.

This chain links TRBV6-2 or TRBV6-3 with TRBJ1-5; 9 bases are shared with TRBD1. The CDR3 totals 16 residues. V gave up 5 bases and J gave up 6 bases; unmatched junction bases: 11. Germline V gene data show CDR1 as MNHEY and CDR2 as SVGEGT. The CDR3 reads CASSTPRQGVSQPQHF. The DNA for the CDR3 is TGTGCCAGCAGTACCCCCCGACAGGGGGTAAGTCAGCCCCAGCATTTT.